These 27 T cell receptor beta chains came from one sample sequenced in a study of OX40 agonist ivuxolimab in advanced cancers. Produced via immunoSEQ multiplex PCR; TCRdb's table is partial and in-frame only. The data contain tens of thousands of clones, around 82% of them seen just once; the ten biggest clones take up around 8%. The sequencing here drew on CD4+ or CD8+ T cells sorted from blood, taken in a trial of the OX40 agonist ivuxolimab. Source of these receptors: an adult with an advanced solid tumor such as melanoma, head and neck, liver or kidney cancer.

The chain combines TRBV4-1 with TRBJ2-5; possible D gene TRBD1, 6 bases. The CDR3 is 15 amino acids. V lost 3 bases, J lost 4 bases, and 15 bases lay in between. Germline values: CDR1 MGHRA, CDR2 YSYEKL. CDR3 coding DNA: TGCGCCAGCAGCCAGTATCCAGGGGCGGTAGAGACCCAGTACTTC. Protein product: CASSQYPGAVETQYF.

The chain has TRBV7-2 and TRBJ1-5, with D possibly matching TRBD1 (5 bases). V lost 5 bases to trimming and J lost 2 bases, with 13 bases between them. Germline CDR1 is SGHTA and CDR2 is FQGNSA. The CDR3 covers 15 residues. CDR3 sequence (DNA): TGTGCCAGCAGCCTCAAGTGGGGGGGCAATCAGCCCCAGCATTTT. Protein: CASSLKWGGNQPQHF.

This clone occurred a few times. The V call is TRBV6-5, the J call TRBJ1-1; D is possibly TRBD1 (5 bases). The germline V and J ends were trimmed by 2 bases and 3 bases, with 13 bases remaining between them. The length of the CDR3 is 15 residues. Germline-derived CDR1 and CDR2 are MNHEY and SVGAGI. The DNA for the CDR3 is TGTGCCAGCAGTTACGGAAGGGGCAGGGACACTGAAGCTTTCTTT. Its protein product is CASSYGRGRDTEAFF.

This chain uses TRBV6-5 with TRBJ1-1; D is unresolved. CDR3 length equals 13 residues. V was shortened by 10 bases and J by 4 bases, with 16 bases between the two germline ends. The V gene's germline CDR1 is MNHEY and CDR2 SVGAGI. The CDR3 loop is CATRSAGGTEAFF. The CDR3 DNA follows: TGTGCCACCCGGAGCGCGGGAGGCACTGAAGCTTTCTTT.

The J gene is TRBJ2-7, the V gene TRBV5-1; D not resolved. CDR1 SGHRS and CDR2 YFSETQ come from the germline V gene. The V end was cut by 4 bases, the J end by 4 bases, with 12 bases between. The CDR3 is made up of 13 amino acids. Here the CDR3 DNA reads TGCGCCAGCAGCCACGGACCGAATTACGAGCAGTACGTC. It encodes CASSHGPNYEQYV.

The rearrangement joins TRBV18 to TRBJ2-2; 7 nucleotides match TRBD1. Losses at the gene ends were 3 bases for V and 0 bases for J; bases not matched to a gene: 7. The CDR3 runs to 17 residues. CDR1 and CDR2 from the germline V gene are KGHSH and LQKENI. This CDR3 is CASSPNRDSANTGELFF. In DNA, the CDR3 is TGTGCCAGCTCACCGAACCGGGACAGCGCGAACACCGGGGAGCTGTTTTTT.

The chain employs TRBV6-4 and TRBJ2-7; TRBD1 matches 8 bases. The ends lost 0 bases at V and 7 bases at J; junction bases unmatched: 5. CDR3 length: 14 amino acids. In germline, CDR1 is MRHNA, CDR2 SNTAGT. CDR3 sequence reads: CASSDSTGGWEQYV. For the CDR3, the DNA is TGTGCCAGCAGTGACTCAACAGGGGGTTGGGAGCAGTACGTC.

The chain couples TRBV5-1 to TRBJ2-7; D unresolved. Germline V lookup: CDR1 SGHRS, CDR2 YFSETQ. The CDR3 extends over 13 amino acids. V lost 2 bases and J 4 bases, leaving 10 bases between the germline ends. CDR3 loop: CASSLGPTYEQYV. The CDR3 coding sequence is TGCGCCAGCAGCTTAGGGCCGACGTACGAGCAGTACGTC.

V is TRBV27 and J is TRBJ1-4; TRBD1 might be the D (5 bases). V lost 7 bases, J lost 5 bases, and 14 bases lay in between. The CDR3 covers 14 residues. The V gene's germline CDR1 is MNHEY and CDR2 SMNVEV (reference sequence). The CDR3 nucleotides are TGTGCCAGCACCCCCGGGGGGTACAATGAAAAACTGTTTTTT. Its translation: CASTPGGYNEKLFF.

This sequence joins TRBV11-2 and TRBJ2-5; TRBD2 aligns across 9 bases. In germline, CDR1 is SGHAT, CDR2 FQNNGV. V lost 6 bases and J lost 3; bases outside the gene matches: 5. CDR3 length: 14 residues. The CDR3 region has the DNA TGTGCCAGCAGTCTAGCGGGGATGGAAGAGACCCAGTACTTC. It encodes CASSLAGMEETQYF.

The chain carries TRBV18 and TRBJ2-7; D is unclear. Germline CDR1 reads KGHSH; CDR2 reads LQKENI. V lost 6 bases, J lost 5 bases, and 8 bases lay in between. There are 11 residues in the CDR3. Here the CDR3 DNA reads TGTGCCAGCTCCGAACGGAACGAGCAGTACTTC. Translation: CASSERNEQYF.

Here the CDR3 reads CASSLGAISGYNEQFF. DNA for the CDR3: TGTGCCAGCAGCCTCGGGGCAATAAGCGGTTACAATGAGCAGTTCTTC. The chain couples TRBV7-8 to TRBJ2-1; D possibly matches TRBD1 or TRBD2 (5 bases each). Germline V gives CDR1 SGHVS, CDR2 FQNEAQ. This CDR3 contains 16 residues. Trimming took off 5 bases at V and 4 bases at J, with 18 bases between the two ends.

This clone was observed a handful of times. The CDR3 reads CASSFLGYISDTQYF. CDR3 nucleotide sequence: TGCGCCAGCAGCTTTCTGGGGTATATCTCAGATACGCAGTATTTT. The V gene is TRBV5-1, the J gene TRBJ2-3; D is undetermined. CDR1 is SGHRS and CDR2 is YFSETQ in the germline V gene. The V gene lost 2 bases and the J gene lost 4 bases, with 14 bases spanning the gap. There are 15 residues in the CDR3. The full variable domain, with the rest looked up from reference TRBV5-1 and TRBJ2-3, is KAGVTQTPRYLIKTRGQQVTLSCSPISGHRSVSWYQQTPGQGLQFLFEYFSETQRNKGNFPGRFSGRQFSNSRSEMNVSTLELGDSALYLCASSFLGYISDTQYFGPGTRLTVL.

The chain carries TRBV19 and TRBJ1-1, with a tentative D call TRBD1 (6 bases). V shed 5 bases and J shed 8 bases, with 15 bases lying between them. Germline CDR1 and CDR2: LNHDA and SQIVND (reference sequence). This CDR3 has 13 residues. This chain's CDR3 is CASSALRGAEAFF. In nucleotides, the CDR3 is TGTGCCAGTAGTGCCCTGCGGGGGGCGGAAGCTTTCTTT. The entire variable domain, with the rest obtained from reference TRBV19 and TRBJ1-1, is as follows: DGGITQSPKYLFRKEGQNVTLSCEQNLNHDAMYWYRQDPGQGLRLIYYSQIVNDFQKGDIAEGYSVSREKKESFPLTVTSAQKNPTAFYLCASSALRGAEAFFGQGTRLTVV.

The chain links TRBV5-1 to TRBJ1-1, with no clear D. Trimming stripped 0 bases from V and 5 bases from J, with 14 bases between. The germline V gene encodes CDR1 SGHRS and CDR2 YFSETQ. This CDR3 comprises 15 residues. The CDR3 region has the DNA TGCGCCAGCAGCTTGGACCCGTCGGGTTCTACTGAAGCTTTCTTT. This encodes CASSLDPSGSTEAFF.

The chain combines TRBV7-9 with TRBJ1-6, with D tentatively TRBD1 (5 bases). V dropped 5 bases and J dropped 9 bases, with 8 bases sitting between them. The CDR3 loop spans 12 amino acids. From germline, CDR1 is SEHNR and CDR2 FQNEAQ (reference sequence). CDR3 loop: CASSPGVSPLHF. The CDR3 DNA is TGTGCCAGCAGCCCGGGGGTTTCACCCCTCCACTTT.

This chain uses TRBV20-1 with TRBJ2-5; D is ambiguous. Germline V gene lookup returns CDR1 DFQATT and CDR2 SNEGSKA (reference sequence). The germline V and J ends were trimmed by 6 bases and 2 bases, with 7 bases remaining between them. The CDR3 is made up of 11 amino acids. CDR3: CSAWRQETQYF. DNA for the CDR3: TGCAGTGCGTGGCGGCAAGAGACCCAGTACTTC.

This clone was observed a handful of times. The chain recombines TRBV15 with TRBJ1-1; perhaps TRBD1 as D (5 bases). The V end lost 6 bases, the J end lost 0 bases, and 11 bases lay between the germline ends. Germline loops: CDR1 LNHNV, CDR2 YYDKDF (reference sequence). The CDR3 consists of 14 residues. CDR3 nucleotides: TGTGCCACCAGTGGGGCAGAATTGAACACTGAAGCTTTCTTT. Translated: CATSGAELNTEAFF.

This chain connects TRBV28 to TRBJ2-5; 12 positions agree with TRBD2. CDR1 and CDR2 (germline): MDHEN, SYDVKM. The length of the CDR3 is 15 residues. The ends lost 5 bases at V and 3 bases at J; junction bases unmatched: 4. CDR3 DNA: TGTGCCAGCAGTGGTAGACTAGCGGGAGAAGAGACCCAGTACTTC. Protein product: CASSGRLAGEETQYF.

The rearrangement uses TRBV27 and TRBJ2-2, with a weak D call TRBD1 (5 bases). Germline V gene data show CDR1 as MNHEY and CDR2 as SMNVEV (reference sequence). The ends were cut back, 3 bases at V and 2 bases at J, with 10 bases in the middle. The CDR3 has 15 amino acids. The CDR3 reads CASSFDRPNTGELFF. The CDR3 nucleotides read TGTGCCAGCAGTTTTGACAGACCCAACACCGGGGAGCTGTTTTTT.

The CDR3 spells CASRAKGRAYEQYF. In DNA form, the CDR3 reads TGTGCCAGCAGGGCAAAGGGTAGGGCCTACGAGCAGTACTTC. This chain links TRBV27 with TRBJ2-5; D remains ambiguous. The assigned J gene may be wrong: the sequence end matches TRBJ2-7 better. Germline CDR1 MNHEY, CDR2 SMNVEV (reference sequence). The CDR3 consists of 14 residues.

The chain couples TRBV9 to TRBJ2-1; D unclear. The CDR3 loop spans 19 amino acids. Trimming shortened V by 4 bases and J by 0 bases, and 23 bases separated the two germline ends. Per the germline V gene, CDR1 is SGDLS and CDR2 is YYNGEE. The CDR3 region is CASSSRGGVAGSSYNEQFF. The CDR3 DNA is TGTGCCAGCAGCTCCAGAGGTGGGGTGGCAGGCAGCTCCTACAATGAGCAGTTCTTC.

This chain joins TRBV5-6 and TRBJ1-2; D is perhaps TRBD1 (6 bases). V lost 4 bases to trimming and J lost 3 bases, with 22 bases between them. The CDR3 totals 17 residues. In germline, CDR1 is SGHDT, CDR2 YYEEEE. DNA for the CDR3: TGTGCCAGCAGCAATGGCCGCAACAGGGCTTTGGACTATGGCTACACCTTC. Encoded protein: CASSNGRNRALDYGYTF.

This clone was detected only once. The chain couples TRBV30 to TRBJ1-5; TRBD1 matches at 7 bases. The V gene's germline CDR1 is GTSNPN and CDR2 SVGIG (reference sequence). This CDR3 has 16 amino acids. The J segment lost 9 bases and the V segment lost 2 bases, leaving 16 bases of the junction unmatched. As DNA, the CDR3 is TGTGCCTGGAGTCTTCTTCGTCGACAGGGCTCGTGGCCCCAGCATTTT. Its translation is CAWSLLRRQGSWPQHF.

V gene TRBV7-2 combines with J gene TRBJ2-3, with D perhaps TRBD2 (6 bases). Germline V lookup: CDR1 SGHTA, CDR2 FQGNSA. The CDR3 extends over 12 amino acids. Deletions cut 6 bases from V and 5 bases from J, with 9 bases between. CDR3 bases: TGTGCCAGCAGTCTTAGCGGAGATACGCAGTATTTT. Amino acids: CASSLSGDTQYF.

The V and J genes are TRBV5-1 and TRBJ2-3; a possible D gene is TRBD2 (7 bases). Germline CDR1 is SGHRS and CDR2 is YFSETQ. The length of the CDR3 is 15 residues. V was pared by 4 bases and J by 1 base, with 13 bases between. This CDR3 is CASSADGGRTDTQYF. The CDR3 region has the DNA TGCGCCAGCAGCGCGGACGGGGGGCGCACAGATACGCAGTATTTT.

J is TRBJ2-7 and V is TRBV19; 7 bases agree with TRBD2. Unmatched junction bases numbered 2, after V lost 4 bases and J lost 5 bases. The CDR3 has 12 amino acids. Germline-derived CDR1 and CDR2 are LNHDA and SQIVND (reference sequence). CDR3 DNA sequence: TGTGCCAGTAGTACCGGGAGGAACGAGCAGTACTTC. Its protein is CASSTGRNEQYF. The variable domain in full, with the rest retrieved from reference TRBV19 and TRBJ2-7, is DGGITQSPKYLFRKEGQNVTLSCEQNLNHDAMYWYRQDPGQGLRLIYYSQIVNDFQKGDIAEGYSVSREKKESFPLTVTSAQKNPTAFYLCASSTGRNEQYFGPGTRLTVT.